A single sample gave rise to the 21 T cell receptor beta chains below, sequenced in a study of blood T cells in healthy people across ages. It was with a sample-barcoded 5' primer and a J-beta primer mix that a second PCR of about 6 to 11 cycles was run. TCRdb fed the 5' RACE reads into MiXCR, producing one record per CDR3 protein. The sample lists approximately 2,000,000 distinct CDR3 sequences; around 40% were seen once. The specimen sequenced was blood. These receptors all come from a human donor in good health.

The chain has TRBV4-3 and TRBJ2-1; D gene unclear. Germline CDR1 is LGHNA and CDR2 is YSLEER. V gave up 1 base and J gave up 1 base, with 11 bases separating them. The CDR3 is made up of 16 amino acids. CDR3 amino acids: CASSQVASQSYNEQFF. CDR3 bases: TGCGCCAGCAGCCAAGTGGCCAGCCAATCCTACAATGAGCAGTTCTTC.

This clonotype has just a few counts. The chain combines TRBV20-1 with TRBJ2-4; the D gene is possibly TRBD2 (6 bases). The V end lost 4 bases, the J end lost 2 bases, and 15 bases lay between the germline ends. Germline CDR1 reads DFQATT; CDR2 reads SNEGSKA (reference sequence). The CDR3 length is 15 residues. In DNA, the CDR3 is TGCAGTGCTAAGCCCAGCGGGTCTTCCAAAAACATTCAGTACTTC. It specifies CSAKPSGSSKNIQYF.

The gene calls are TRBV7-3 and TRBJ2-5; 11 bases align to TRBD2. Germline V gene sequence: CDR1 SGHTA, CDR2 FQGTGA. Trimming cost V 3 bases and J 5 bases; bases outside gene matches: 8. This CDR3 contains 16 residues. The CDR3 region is CASSFRTSGPRETQYF. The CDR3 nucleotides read TGTGCCAGCAGCTTTCGGACTAGCGGGCCTCGGGAGACCCAGTACTTC.

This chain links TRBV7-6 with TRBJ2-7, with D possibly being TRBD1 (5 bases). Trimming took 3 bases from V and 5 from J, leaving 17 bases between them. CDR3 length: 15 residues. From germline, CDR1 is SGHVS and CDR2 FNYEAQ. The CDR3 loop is CASSFDRKAWDEQYF. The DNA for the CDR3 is TGTGCCAGCAGCTTCGACAGAAAGGCGTGGGACGAGCAGTACTTC.

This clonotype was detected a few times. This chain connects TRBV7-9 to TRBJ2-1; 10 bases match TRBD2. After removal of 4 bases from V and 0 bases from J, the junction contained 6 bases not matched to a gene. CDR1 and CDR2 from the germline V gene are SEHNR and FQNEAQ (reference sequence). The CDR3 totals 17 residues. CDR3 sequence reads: CASSSPSGSNSYNEQFF. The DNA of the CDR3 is TGTGCCAGCAGCTCACCTAGCGGGAGCAACTCCTACAATGAGCAGTTCTTC.

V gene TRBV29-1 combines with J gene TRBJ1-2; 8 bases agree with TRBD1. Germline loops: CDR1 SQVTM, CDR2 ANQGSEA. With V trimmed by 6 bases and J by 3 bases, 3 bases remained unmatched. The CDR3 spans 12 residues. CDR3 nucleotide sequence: TGCAGCGTACAGACAGGGGACTATGGCTACACCTTC. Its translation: CSVQTGDYGYTF.

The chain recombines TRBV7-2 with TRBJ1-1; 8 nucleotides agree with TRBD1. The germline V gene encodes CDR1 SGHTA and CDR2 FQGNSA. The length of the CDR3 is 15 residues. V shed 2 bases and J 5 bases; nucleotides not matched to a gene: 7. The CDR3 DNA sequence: TGTGCCAGCAGCTTAACCTCAACAGGGGGTACTGAAGCTTTCTTT. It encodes CASSLTSTGGTEAFF. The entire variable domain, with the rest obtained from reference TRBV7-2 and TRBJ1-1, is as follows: GAGVSQSPSNKVTEKGKDVELRCDPISGHTALYWYRQSLGQGLEFLIYFQGNSAPDKSGLPSDRFSAERTGGSVSTLTIQRTQQEDSAVYLCASSLTSTGGTEAFFGQGTRLTVV.

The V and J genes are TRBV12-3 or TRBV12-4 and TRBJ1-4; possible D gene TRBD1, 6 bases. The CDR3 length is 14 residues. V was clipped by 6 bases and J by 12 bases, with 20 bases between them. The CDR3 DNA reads TGTGCCAGCAGCTCGTCTCGGACAACAGGGCAACTGTTTTTT. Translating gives CASSSSRTTGQLFF.

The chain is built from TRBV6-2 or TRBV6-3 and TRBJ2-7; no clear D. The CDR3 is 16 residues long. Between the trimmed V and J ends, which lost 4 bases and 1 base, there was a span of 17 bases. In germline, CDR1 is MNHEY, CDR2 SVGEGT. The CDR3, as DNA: TGTGCCAGCAGTTCCGGGTGGGCTCCCGGGTCCTACGAGCAGTACTTC. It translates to CASSSGWAPGSYEQYF.

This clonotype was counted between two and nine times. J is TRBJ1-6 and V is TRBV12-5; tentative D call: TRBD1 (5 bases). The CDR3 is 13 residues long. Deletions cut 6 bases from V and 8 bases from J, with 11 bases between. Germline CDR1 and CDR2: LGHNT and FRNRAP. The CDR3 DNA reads TGTGCTAGTGGAACTTGGGGGGATTCACCCCTCCACTTT. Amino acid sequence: CASGTWGDSPLHF.

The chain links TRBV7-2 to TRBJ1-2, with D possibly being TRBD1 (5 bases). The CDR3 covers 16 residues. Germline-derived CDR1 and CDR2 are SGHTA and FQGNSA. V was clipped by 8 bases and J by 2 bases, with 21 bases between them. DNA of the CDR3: TGTGCCAGCGTACGACCGCCCGGGACGATCAACTATGGCTACACCTTC. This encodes CASVRPPGTINYGYTF.

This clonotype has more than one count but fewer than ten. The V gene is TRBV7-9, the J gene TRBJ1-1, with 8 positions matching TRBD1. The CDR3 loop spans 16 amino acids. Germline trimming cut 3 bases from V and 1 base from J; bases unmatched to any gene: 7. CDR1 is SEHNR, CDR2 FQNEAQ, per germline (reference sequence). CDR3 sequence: CASSLIGQGPNTEAFF. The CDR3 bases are TGTGCCAGCAGCTTGATTGGACAGGGACCGAACACTGAAGCTTTCTTT.

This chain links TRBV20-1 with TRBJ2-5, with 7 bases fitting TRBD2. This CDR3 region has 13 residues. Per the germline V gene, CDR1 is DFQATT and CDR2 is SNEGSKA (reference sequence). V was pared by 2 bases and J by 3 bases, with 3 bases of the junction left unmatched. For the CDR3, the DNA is TGCAGTGCTAGATACGGGACTAAAGAGACCCAGTACTTC. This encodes CSARYGTKETQYF.

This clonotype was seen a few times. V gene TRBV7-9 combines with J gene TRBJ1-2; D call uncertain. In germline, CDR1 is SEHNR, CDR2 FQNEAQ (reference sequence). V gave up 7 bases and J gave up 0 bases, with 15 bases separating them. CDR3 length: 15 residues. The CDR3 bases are TGTGCCAGCAACAAACCCCAGACCGCTAACTATGGCTACACCTTC. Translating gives CASNKPQTANYGYTF.

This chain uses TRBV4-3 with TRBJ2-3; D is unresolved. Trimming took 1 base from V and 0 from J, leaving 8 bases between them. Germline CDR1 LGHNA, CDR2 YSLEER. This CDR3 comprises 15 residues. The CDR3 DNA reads TGCGCCAGCAGCCAAGTACTCCATAGCACAGATACGCAGTATTTT. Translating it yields CASSQVLHSTDTQYF.

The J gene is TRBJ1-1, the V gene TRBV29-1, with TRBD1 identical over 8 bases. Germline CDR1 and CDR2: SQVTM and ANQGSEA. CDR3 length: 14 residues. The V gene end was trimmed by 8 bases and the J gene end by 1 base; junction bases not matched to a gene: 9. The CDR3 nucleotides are TGCAGCACCGAACAGGGGGTGGAGAACACTGAAGCTTTCTTT. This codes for CSTEQGVENTEAFF.

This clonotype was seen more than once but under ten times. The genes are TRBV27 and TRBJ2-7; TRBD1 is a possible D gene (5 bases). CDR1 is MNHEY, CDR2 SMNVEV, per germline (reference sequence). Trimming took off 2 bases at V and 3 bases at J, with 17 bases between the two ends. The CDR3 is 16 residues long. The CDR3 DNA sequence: TGTGCCAGCAGTTTAAGTATTTTGGACAAAAGCTACGAGCAGTACTTC. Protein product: CASSLSILDKSYEQYF.

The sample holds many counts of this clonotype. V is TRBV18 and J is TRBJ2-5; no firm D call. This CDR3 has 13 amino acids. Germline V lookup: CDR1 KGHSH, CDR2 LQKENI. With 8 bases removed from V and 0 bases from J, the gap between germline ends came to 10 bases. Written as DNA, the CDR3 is TGTGCCAGCGGTCTTAGGGACCAAGAGACCCAGTACTTC. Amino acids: CASGLRDQETQYF.

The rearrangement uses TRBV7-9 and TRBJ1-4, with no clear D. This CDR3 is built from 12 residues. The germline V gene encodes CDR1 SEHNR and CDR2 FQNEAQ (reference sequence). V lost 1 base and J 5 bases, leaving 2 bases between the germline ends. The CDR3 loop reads CASSLDNEKLFF. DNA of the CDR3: TGTGCCAGCAGCTTAGACAATGAAAAACTGTTTTTT. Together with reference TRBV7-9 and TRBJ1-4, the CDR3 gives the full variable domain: DTGVSQNPRHKITKRGQNVTFRCDPISEHNRLYWYRQTLGQGPEFLTYFQNEAQLEKSRLLSDRFSAERPKGSFSTLEIQRTEQGDSAMYLCASSLDNEKLFFGSGTQLSVL.

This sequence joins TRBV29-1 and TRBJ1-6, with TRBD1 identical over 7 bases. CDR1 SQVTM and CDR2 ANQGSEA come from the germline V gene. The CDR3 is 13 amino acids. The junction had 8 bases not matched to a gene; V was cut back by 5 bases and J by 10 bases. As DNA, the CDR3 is TGCAGCGTTTCGACAGGGCGGGAGTCACCCCTCCACTTT. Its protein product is CSVSTGRESPLHF.

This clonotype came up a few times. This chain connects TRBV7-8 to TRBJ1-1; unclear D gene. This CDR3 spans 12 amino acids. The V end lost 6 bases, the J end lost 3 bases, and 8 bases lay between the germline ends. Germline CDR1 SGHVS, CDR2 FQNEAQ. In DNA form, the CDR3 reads TGTGCCAGCAGGGACGGGGACACTGAAGCTTTCTTT. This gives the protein CASRDGDTEAFF.